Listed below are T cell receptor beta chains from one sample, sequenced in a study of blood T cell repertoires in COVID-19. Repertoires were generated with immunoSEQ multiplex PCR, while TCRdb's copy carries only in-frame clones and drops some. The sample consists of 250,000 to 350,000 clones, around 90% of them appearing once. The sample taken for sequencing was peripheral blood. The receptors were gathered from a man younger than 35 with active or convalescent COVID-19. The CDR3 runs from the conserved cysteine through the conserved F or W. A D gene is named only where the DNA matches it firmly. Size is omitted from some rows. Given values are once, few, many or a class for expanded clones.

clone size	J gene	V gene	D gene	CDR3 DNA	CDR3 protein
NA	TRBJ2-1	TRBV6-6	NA	TGTGCCAGCAGTTGGGAGGAGCAGTTCTTC	CASSWEEQFF
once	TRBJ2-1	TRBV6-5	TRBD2	TGTGCCAGCAGCGGACTAGCTCGCAATGAGCAGTTCTTC	CASSGLARNEQFF
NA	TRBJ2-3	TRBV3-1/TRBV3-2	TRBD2	TGTGCCAGCAGCCAAGGACTAGCGGGGGTGGGGCCGAGTTTT	CASSQGLAGVGPSF
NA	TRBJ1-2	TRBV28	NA	TGTGCCAGCAGTACCTTTTGGGGGGGAAGGGACCTATATGGCTACACCTTC	CASSTFWGGRDLYGYTF
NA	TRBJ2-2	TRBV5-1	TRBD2	TGCGCCAGCAGCTGGGGACTAGCGGGGGCGATAAACACCGGGGAGCTGTTTTTT	CASSWGLAGAINTGELFF
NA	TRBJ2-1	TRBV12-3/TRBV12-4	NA	TGTGCCAGCAACGGACGGGAAGGTGAGCAGTTCTTC	CASNGREGEQFF
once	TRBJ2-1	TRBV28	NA	TGTGCCAGCAGCCCCCCCCCGGGGTCCTACAATGAGCAGTTCTTC	CASSPPPGSYNEQFF
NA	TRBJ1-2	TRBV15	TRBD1	TGTGCCACCAGCAGAGATCTCACCGGGACAGGGGCTAACTATGGCTACACCTTC	CATSRDLTGTGANYGYTF
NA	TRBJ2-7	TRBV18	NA	TGTGCCAGCTCAACGCGGGGCACCCACGAGCAGTACTTC	CASSTRGTHEQYF
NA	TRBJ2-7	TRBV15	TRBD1	TGTGCCACCCAAGGGACAGGGAAGGGCTACGAGCAGTACTTC	CATQGTGKGYEQYF
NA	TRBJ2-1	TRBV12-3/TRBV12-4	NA	TGTGCCAGCAGCTCCACCGGGGGGCTAGAGCAGTTCTTC	CASSSTGGLEQFF
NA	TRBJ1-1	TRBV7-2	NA	TGTGCCAGCAGCTTAGTCTCCAAGAGTTTACCTGAAGCTTTCTTT	CASSLVSKSLPEAFF
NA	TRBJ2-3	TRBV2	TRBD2	TGTGCCAGCAGAAAACGGAGCGGGGGCCTCCTAATAAGCACAGATACGCAGTATTTT	CASRKRSGGLLISTDTQYF
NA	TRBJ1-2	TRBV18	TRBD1	TGTGCCAGCTCACACGGGACAGACCCTACCAATGGCTACACCTTC	CASSHGTDPTNGYTF
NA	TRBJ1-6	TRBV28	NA	TGTGCCAGCAGTTTTTCGCCAGTCCCTTATAATTCACCCCTCCACTTT	CASSFSPVPYNSPLHF
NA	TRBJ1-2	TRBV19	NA	TGTGCCAGTAACACAAGGGAGGAGGGCCCGGACTATGGCTACACCTTC	CASNTREEGPDYGYTF
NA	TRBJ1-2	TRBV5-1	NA	TGCGCCAGCAGCTTGTATTTCAGCTATGGCTACACCTTC	CASSLYFSYGYTF
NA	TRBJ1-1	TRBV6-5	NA	TGTGCCAGCAGTTTAGTCCCAGGGGACACTGAAGCTTTCTTT	CASSLVPGDTEAFF
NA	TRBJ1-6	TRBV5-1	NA	TGCGCCAGCAGCTTAGGGCAGGGATCCTATAATTCACCCCTCCACTTT	CASSLGQGSYNSPLHF
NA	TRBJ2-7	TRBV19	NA	TGTGCCAGTAGTATAAGTGCCCAGAGGACTTACGAGCAGTACTTC	CASSISAQRTYEQYF
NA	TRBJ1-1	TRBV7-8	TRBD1	TGTGCCAGCAGCCGAGGGGGCCCGATGGTGACTGAAGCTTTCTTT	CASSRGGPMVTEAFF
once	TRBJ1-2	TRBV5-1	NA	TGCGCCAGCAGCTTGGATCGGGGGTCCTATGGCTACACCTTC	CASSLDRGSYGYTF
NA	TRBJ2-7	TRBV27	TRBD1	TGTGCCAGCAGTTCAGGGACAGGGCTCTCCTACGAGCAGTACTTC	CASSSGTGLSYEQYF
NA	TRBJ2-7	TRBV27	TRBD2	TGTGCCAGCAGCCTTGGGAGGGGATCCAACGAGCAGTACTTC	CASSLGRGSNEQYF
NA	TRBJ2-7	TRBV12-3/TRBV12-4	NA	TGTGCCAGCAGCCGGCAGGGGAGCGAGCAGTACTTC	CASSRQGSEQYF
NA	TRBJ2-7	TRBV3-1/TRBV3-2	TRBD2	TGTGCCAGCAGCCAAGAAGTCACTAGCGGAGGAGGCGAGCAGTACTTC	CASSQEVTSGGGEQYF
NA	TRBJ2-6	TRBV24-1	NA	TGTGCCACCAGTGATGCAGGGACTGGGGCCAACGTCCTGACTTTC	CATSDAGTGANVLTF
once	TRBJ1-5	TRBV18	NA	TGTGCCAGCTCACCCCGAGAATTTAATCAGCCCCAGCATTTT	CASSPREFNQPQHF
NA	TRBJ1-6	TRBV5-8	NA	TGTGCCAGCAGCTGGGGCGCGAAGAGTTCACCCCTCCACTTT	CASSWGAKSSPLHF
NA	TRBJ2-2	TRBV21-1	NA	TGTGCCAGCAGCAAATGTTGTCGAGGCGGGGTGGACACCGGGGAGCTGTTTTTT	CASSKCCRGGVDTGELFF
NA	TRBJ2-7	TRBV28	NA	TGTGCCAGCAGTTTACTGGAGAGCTCCTACGAGCAGTACTTC	CASSLLESSYEQYF
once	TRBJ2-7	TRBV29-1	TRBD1	TGCAGCGTTGAAGAGGGACAGAACTCCTACGAGCAGTACTTC	CSVEEGQNSYEQYF
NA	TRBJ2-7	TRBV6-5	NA	TGTGCCAGCCTCTACCATACCGGAACCCTAGGAGAGCAGTACTTC	CASLYHTGTLGEQYF
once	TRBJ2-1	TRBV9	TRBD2	TGTGCCAGCAGCGGGGGGAGGTCAGCGGGAGGCCACAATGAGCAGTTCTTC	CASSGGRSAGGHNEQFF
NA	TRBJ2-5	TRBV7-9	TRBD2	TGTGCCAGCAGCCCAGCGGGAGCCCTCCAAGAGACCCAGTACTTC	CASSPAGALQETQYF
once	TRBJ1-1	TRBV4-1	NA	TGCGCCAGCAGCCAACCCTTTGGACAAACCACTGAAGCTTTCTTT	CASSQPFGQTTEAFF
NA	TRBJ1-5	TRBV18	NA	TGTGCCAGCTCACCTTTGGCTCCCACTAGCAATCAGCCCCAGCATTTT	CASSPLAPTSNQPQHF
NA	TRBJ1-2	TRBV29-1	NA	TGCAGCGATTGGGCAGCTACTAACTATGGCTACACCTTC	CSDWAATNYGYTF
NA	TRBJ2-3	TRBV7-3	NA	TGTGCCAGCAGCTCAGCCAGAGGGCCCGATACGCAGTATTTT	CASSSARGPDTQYF
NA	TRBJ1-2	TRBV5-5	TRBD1	TGTGCCAGCAGCTCGCAGGGGGGCTATGGCTACACCTTC	CASSSQGGYGYTF
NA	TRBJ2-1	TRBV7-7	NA	TGTGCCAGCAGCTTAGCACTCGACTCCTACAATGAGCAGTTCTTC	CASSLALDSYNEQFF
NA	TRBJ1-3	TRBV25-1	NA	TGTGCCAGCAGCCGAACGGGGGCTGGAAACACCATATATTTT	CASSRTGAGNTIYF
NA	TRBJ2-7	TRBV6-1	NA	TGTGCCAGCAGTGAATGGGGCGCTACCTACGAGCAGTACTTC	CASSEWGATYEQYF
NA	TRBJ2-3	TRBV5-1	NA	TGCGCCAGCAGCCCCAGAGCGGACGGCACAGATACGCAGTATTTT	CASSPRADGTDTQYF
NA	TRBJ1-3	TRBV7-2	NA	TGTGCCAGCAGCTTAGAAGGGGGGGGCTCTGGAAACACCATATATTTT	CASSLEGGGSGNTIYF
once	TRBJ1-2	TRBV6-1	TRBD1	TGTGCCAGCAGTGACAGGGGGCTCGGAGGCGGCTACACCTTC	CASSDRGLGGGYTF
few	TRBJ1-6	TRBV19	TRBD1	TGTGCCAGCCGGGACAGGGAATATCGCCTCCACTTT	CASRDREYRLHF
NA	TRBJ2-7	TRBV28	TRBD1	TGTGCCAGCAGAACCAGGGGGAGCCAGTACTTC	CASRTRGSQYF
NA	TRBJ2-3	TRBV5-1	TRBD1	TGCGCCAGCAGCTTGGAGGGGACAGGGGCAGATACGCAGTATTTT	CASSLEGTGADTQYF
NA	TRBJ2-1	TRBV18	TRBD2	TGTGCCAGCTCACCACTTGCGACTAGCGGGGGGCATGAGCAGTTCTTC	CASSPLATSGGHEQFF
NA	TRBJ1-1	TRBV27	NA	TGTGCCAGCAGTTTAAACCCGGAGTCTGAAGCTTTCTTT	CASSLNPESEAFF
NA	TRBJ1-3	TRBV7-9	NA	TGTGCCAGCAGCTCCGAGGAGACAGCTCGAAACACCATATATTTT	CASSSEETARNTIYF
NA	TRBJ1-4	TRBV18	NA	TGTGCCAGCTCACGTGGGCCTAATGAAAAACTGTTTTTT	CASSRGPNEKLFF
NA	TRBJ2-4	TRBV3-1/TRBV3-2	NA	TGTGCCAGCAGCCTAAGGCAGGGGAAAAACATTCAGTACTTC	CASSLRQGKNIQYF
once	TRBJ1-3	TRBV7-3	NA	TGTGCCAGCAGCGATACCGGGGGGTCGGAGGACACCATATATTTT	CASSDTGGSEDTIYF